Sequencing of this TCR beta chain was carried out in a study of beta chain features in type 1 diabetes. Study as a whole: Sorted cells, about 99 million in number, were examined across all samples.

Study conclusions and caveats: Moderate yet significant TCRB CDR3 shortening was seen in Type 1 diabetes patients in all four CD4+ subsets. For type 1 diabetes patients, VDJ junctions showed fewer insertions and more deletions. Naive, central memory and Treg TCRB repertoires seemed to resemble each other more closely in patients than they did in healthy donors.

Investigators reverse transcribed all isolated RNA, so they sequenced expressed TCRB transcripts. The data were produced by immunoSEQ multiplex PCR, yet TCRdb's version contains in-frame clones alone and is incomplete. The profile shows 200,000 to 300,000 clones, 11% of them singletons. The CDR3 is 12 residues long. Trimming took 5 bases from V and 13 from J, leaving 15 bases between them. From germline, CDR1 is SGHTA and CDR2 FQGNSA. This clone occurred a few times. Its target is unknown. The genes are TRBV7-2 and TRBJ2-1; TRBD2 is a possible D gene (5 bases). Sequenced input: naive CD4+ T cells from blood. The receptor comes from a man aged 25-40 years with type 1 diabetes. CDR3 loop: CASSRDGGDQFF. The CDR3 DNA reads TGTGCCAGCAGCCGCGACGGAGGAGATCAGTTCTTC.